The present TCR beta chain was sequenced within a study of T cell responses to AZD1222 COVID-19 vaccine. With regard to this clone: Its antigen is not known.

Method: immunoSEQ multiplex PCR; TCRdb's copy keeps in-frame clones and lacks some. The sample contains 75,000 to 90,000 clones, 70% to 90% of which appear only once. The CDR3 runs to 16 residues. From germline, CDR1 is MDHEN and CDR2 SYDVKM. Losses at the gene ends were 6 bases for V and 9 bases for J; bases not matched to a gene: 9. Study conclusions and caveats: Breadth and depth of Spike-specific TCRs rose after two AZD1222 doses.

This sequence joins TRBV28 and TRBJ2-1; 15 bases line up with TRBD2. The TCR comes from an adult who received the AZD1222 COVID-19 vaccine. The source material was peripheral blood, sampled 28 days after the second AZD1222 dose. The CDR3 spells CASSQGTSGRTGEQFF. In DNA form, the CDR3 reads TGTGCCAGCAGCCAAGGGACTAGCGGGAGGACGGGTGAGCAGTTCTTC.